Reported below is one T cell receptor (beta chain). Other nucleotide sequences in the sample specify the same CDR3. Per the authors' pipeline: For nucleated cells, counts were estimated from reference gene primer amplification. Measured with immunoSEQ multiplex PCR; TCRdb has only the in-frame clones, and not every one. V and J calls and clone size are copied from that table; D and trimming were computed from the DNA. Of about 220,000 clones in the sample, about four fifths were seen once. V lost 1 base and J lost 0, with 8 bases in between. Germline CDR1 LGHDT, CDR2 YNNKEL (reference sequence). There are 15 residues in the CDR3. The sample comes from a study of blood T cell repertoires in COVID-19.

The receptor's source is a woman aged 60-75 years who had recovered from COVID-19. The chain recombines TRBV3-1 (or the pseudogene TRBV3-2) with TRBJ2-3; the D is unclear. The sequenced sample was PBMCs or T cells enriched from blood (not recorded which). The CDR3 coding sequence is TGTGCCAGCAGCCAAGCGACACCCAGCACAGATACGCAGTATTTT. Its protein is CASSQATPSTDTQYF.